The 18 T cell receptor beta chains below all came from one sample that was sequenced in a study of cytomegalovirus exposure and HLA in healthy donors. The PCR had 60 Vbeta and 13 Jbeta primers. TCRdb's copy holds only in-frame clones and misses some; the assay was immunoSEQ multiplex PCR. The table lists roughly 73,000 clones, 65% to 85% of them singletons. Sequenced input: PBMCs. These receptors came from a woman in her forties or fifties in good health and CMV-seronegative.

This clone was counted only a few times. The rearrangement uses TRBV5-1 and TRBJ2-3; TRBD2 matches 11 bases. The germline gives CDR1 SGHRS, CDR2 YFSETQ. The CDR3 covers 16 residues. With V trimmed by 4 bases and J by 6 bases, 10 bases remained unmatched. CDR3 sequence reads: CASSPSTSGGADTQYF. CDR3 coding DNA: TGCGCCAGCAGCCCCTCAACTAGCGGGGGTGCGGATACGCAGTATTTT.

V and J are TRBV19 and TRBJ2-1, with 7 bases that match TRBD2. The germline V gene has CDR1 LNHDA and CDR2 SQIVND (reference sequence). CDR3 size: 11 residues. V shed 3 bases and J 10 bases; nucleotides not matched to a gene: 0. CDR3 amino acids: CASSMGLEQFF. CDR3 in DNA: TGTGCCAGTAGTATGGGACTAGAGCAGTTCTTC.

V and J are TRBV10-2 and TRBJ2-3; 7 nucleotides agree with TRBD1. V trimming: 7 bases; J trimming: 5 bases; junction bases outside the gene matches: 9. The CDR3 has 14 residues. Germline CDR1 and CDR2: WSHSY and SAAADI. CDR3: CASNWDSQGDTQYF. The DNA of the CDR3 is TGCGCCAGCAATTGGGACAGCCAAGGAGATACGCAGTATTTT.

The CDR3 is CATSRDRRVGALGEQYF. In DNA form, the CDR3 reads TGTGCCACCAGCAGAGATCGCCGGGTGGGGGCCCTTGGGGAGCAGTACTTC. The chain uses TRBV15 and TRBJ2-7; D might be TRBD1 (6 bases). The CDR3 is 17 amino acids. V lost 0 bases and J lost 7, with 22 bases in between. Germline V lookup: CDR1 LNHNV, CDR2 YYDKDF (reference sequence).

This chain joins TRBV7-2 and TRBJ2-7, with unresolved D. V lost 1 base, J lost 0 bases, and 7 bases lay in between. The germline V gene has CDR1 SGHTA and CDR2 FQGNSA. This CDR3 region has 14 residues. Here the CDR3 reads CASSLGRGSYEQYV. CDR3 nucleotide sequence: TGTGCCAGCAGCTTAGGGAGAGGCTCCTACGAGCAGTACGTC.

The V and J genes are TRBV4-3 and TRBJ1-3; TRBD1 matches 7 bases. Germline-derived CDR1 and CDR2 are LGHNA and YSLEER. The CDR3 extends over 15 amino acids. V was pared by 4 bases and J by 1 base, with 4 bases of the junction left unmatched. CDR3 sequence (DNA): TGCGCCAGCAGCCGCACAGGGGAATCTGGAAACACCATATATTTT. Its protein is CASSRTGESGNTIYF.

The chain has TRBV6-5 and TRBJ2-3; 10 positions match TRBD2. The CDR3 is made up of 14 amino acids. CDR1 and CDR2 from the germline V gene are MNHEY and SVGAGI. V lost 7 bases and J lost 7; bases outside the gene matches: 8. The CDR3, as DNA: TGTGCCAGCATTGCTAGCGGGGGCCCAAATACGCAGTATTTT. Protein product: CASIASGGPNTQYF.

The chain combines TRBV14 with TRBJ2-5; the D gene is possibly TRBD2 (5 bases). Germline values: CDR1 SGHDN, CDR2 FVKESK. Trimming stripped 2 bases from V and 3 bases from J, with 7 bases between. This CDR3 is built from 13 residues. CDR3 sequence reads: CASSQFGEETQYF. CDR3 bases: TGTGCCAGCAGCCAATTCGGGGAAGAGACCCAGTACTTC.

V and J are TRBV19 and TRBJ1-4, with 9 bases that match TRBD1. Germline loops: CDR1 LNHDA, CDR2 SQIVND (reference sequence). The ends lost 3 bases at V and 7 bases at J; junction bases unmatched: 9. The CDR3 loop spans 16 amino acids. The CDR3 region has the DNA TGTGCCAGTAGTATGTACCACAGGGGGCTTGGTGAAAAACTGTTTTTT. Its translation: CASSMYHRGLGEKLFF.

This clone was detected a few times. The gene calls are TRBV4-1 and TRBJ2-1, with D possibly matching TRBD2 (5 bases). Germline V gene sequence: CDR1 MGHRA, CDR2 YSYEKL. V lost 4 bases to trimming and J lost 4 bases, with 20 bases between them. The length of the CDR3 is 17 residues. The CDR3 region is CASSPRLVASHYNEQFF. The CDR3 coding sequence is TGCGCCAGCAGCCCTCGTTTAGTAGCGTCCCATTACAATGAGCAGTTCTTC.

The V and J genes are TRBV18 and TRBJ1-5, with D uncertain. This CDR3 contains 17 residues. Germline V gene sequence: CDR1 KGHSH, CDR2 LQKENI. V lost 3 bases and J lost 5, with 20 bases in between. The CDR3 spells CASSPSGGRAGDQPQHF. CDR3 nucleotides: TGTGCCAGCTCACCGTCGGGAGGGAGGGCCGGGGATCAGCCCCAGCATTTT.

The J gene is TRBJ2-7, the V gene TRBV7-9, with D possibly TRBD1 on 6 matching bases. The ends were cut back, 3 bases at V and 3 bases at J, with 9 bases in the middle. In germline, CDR1 is SEHNR, CDR2 FQNEAQ (reference sequence). This CDR3 spans 13 amino acids. The CDR3 loop reads CASSLGQIYEQYF. The CDR3 DNA follows: TGTGCCAGCAGCTTGGGACAAATCTACGAGCAGTACTTC.

This sequence joins TRBV5-4 and TRBJ1-2; weak D call: TRBD1 (6 bases). Germline V gene sequence: CDR1 SGHNT, CDR2 YYREEE (reference sequence). V was clipped by 0 bases and J by 8 bases, with 14 bases between them. The CDR3 is 14 residues long. CDR3 sequence (DNA): TGTGCCAGCAGCTTGGGACAGGAAATGCGGGGCTACACCTTC. Amino acids: CASSLGQEMRGYTF.

The chain carries TRBV9 and TRBJ2-2, with D possibly matching TRBD2 (6 bases). Trimming removed 5 bases from V and 7 bases from J, with 9 bases in between. The CDR3 is 12 amino acids. CDR1 is SGDLS, CDR2 YYNGEE, per germline. CDR3 sequence: CASSRGLGELFF. DNA of the CDR3: TGTGCCAGCAGTCGGGGACTCGGGGAGCTGTTTTTT.

This clone was seen a handful of times. The V call is TRBV9, the J call TRBJ2-2, with D possibly matching TRBD2 (6 bases). CDR1 is SGDLS and CDR2 is YYNGEE in the germline V gene. This CDR3 contains 14 residues. The V end lost 0 bases, the J end lost 7 bases, and 10 bases lay between the germline ends. The CDR3 region has the DNA TGTGCCAGCAGCGTAGGGGTGGAGGGCGGGGAGCTGTTTTTT. Amino acids: CASSVGVEGGELFF.

Regarding this clone: Different DNA sequences within this sample yield the same CDR3. V is TRBV6-6 and J is TRBJ2-5; weak D call: TRBD1 (5 bases). V was clipped by 6 bases and J by 3 bases, with 17 bases between them. Germline V gene lookup returns CDR1 MNHNY and CDR2 SVGAGI (reference sequence). This CDR3 comprises 15 residues. CDR3 in amino acids: CASSSPTTEKETQYF. The CDR3 DNA reads as TGTGCCAGCAGCTCCCCCACGACAGAGAAAGAGACCCAGTACTTC.

The CDR3 protein is CASSYNVGGTEAFF. CDR3 nucleotides: TGTGCCAGCAGTTACAACGTCGGGGGCACTGAAGCTTTCTTT. The chain combines TRBV6-5 with TRBJ1-1; D is perhaps TRBD1 (5 bases). The CDR3 extends over 14 amino acids. Germline values: CDR1 MNHEY, CDR2 SVGAGI. Trimming left V 2 bases short and J 4 bases short, with 11 bases between.

The V gene is TRBV7-6, the J gene TRBJ2-3; 9 bases agree with TRBD2. The CDR3 runs to 15 residues. Germline CDR1 reads SGHVS; CDR2 reads FNYEAQ. V lost 3 bases to trimming and J lost 6 bases; unmatched junction nucleotides: 7. The CDR3 sequence: CASSLAGGLMDTQYF. The CDR3 nucleotides read TGTGCCAGCAGCTTGGCGGGAGGGCTTATGGATACGCAGTATTTT.